This is a list of T cell receptor beta chains from one sample in a study of shared clonotypes between healthy human individuals. Method: immunoSEQ multiplex PCR; TCRdb's copy keeps in-frame clones and lacks some. The sample gives some 2.3 million clones, just over 90% of which show up once; about 0.39% is in the top ten. Material: naive CD4+ T cells from PBMCs. The receptors were gathered from a man younger than 35 in good health. Some clones in this sample may be carry-over from other donors' samples. CDR3s include the opening cysteine and the closing phenylalanine or tryptophan. The order of the fields is D gene, clone size, J gene, V gene, CDR3 DNA, CDR3 protein. The D gene is left open where the match is weak. Clone size is not always given. Where it is, it says once, few, many or a class for expanded clones.

>-|-|TRBJ1-4|TRBV7-2
TGTGCCAGCAGCGCCACAGCTGCAACTAATGAAAAACTGTTTTTT
CASSATAATNEKLFF
>-|-|TRBJ1-1|TRBV7-9
TGTGCCAGCAGCTTAGCCCGGGTTAACACTGAAGCTTTCTTT
CASSLARVNTEAFF
>-|-|TRBJ1-1|TRBV7-3
TGTGCCAGCAGGCAGGAGATGAACACTGAAGCTTTCTTT
CASRQEMNTEAFF
>-|-|TRBJ2-3|TRBV6-1
TGTGCCAGCAGCCTGACTGGGGGGAGCCCAGATACGCAGTATTTT
CASSLTGGSPDTQYF
>TRBD2|-|TRBJ2-3|TRBV7-2
TGTGCCAGCGTGGGGGCTAGCGGGAGGACAGATACGCAGTATTTT
CASVGASGRTDTQYF
>-|-|TRBJ2-3|TRBV9
TGTGCCAGCAGCGTACGAGAGGGCGGACTCACTAGCACAGATACGCAGTATTTT
CASSVREGGLTSTDTQYF
>-|-|TRBJ2-3|TRBV5-8
TGTGCCAGCAGCTCCGACAGAGAAGGGTTGGATACGCAGTATTTT
CASSSDREGLDTQYF
>-|once|TRBJ2-1|TRBV29-1
TGCAGCGTTTTAGGACAGTTGAGCTCCTACAATGAGCAGTTCTTC
CSVLGQLSSYNEQFF
>-|-|TRBJ1-5|TRBV21-1
TGTGCCAGCAGCAGGGATCACCACGGCAATCAGCCCCAGCATTTT
CASSRDHHGNQPQHF
>-|-|TRBJ2-3|TRBV5-1
TGCGCCAGCAGCCCGGCGGCAAGCACAGATACGCAGTATTTT
CASSPAASTDTQYF
>TRBD2|once|TRBJ2-7|TRBV7-2
TGTGCCAGCAGCTTAGCTGCGGGAGCCCGCTCCGAGCAGTACTTC
CASSLAAGARSEQYF
>TRBD2|-|TRBJ2-3|TRBV18
TGTGCCAGCTCACGCGGTCCCGGGACTAGCGGGAGGGCCTCCGATACGCAGTATTTT
CASSRGPGTSGRASDTQYF
>TRBD2|-|TRBJ2-2|TRBV18
TGTGCCAGCTCATCACAGACGGGGGGAAGTACCGGGGAGCTGTTTTTT
CASSSQTGGSTGELFF
>-|once|TRBJ1-1|TRBV6-1
TGTGCCAGCAGTACCCAATTGGTCAGGGACCGTGAAGCTTTCTTT
CASSTQLVRDREAFF
>TRBD2|-|TRBJ2-1|TRBV7-3
TGTGCCAGCAGCTTAAGTCCCAGCGGGACGGGGAATGAGCAGTTCTTC
CASSLSPSGTGNEQFF
>TRBD1|-|TRBJ1-2|TRBV7-2
TGTGCCAGCAGCTTATTGGACAGGGATGTTTCTGGCTACACCTTC
CASSLLDRDVSGYTF
>TRBD2|-|TRBJ2-5|TRBV30
TGTGCCTGGAGTGTCGGGACTAGCGGGTACCAAGAGACCCAGTACTTC
CAWSVGTSGYQETQYF
>-|once|TRBJ2-3|TRBV2
TGTGCCAGCAGTGAGTTCGTAGCTGTAACGTATTTT
CASSEFVAVTYF
>-|-|TRBJ2-1|TRBV7-3
TGTGCCAGCAGCGCCCCCACGGGGGAGGGGGGGTACAATGAGCAGTTCTTC
CASSAPTGEGGYNEQFF
>-|-|TRBJ1-1|TRBV7-9
TGTGCCAGCAGCTGGGGACCAACGAACACTGAAGCTTTCTTT
CASSWGPTNTEAFF
>TRBD1|-|TRBJ1-1|TRBV18
TGTGCCAGCTCACCAGACAGGGTGCTGACTGAAGCTTTCTTT
CASSPDRVLTEAFF
>TRBD1|-|TRBJ2-7|TRBV15
TGTGCCACCAGCGCAACAGGGGTTACCTACGAGCAGTACTTC
CATSATGVTYEQYF
>-|once|TRBJ1-1|TRBV7-9
TGTGCCAGCAGCTTGAAGGGGCTCAACACTGAAGCTTTCTTT
CASSLKGLNTEAFF
>TRBD2|once|TRBJ2-1|TRBV7-6
TGTGCCAGCAGCTTCCTAGCGGGAGTTGGTGAGCAGTTCTTC
CASSFLAGVGEQFF
>TRBD1|-|TRBJ1-5|TRBV19
TGTGCCAGTAGTTCCGACAGGGCCCAGCCCCAGCATTTT
CASSSDRAQPQHF
>-|-|TRBJ2-7|TRBV7-6
TGTGCCAGCAGCCAACACCCTGTAGGTAGCGAGCAGTACTTC
CASSQHPVGSEQYF
>TRBD1|-|TRBJ1-2|TRBV5-8
TGTGCCAGCAGCTCAGGACAGGGATATGGCTACACCTTC
CASSSGQGYGYTF
>-|-|TRBJ1-1|TRBV5-8
TGTGCCAGCAGCTTGGTAAAATTGTCTGAAGCTTTCTTT
CASSLVKLSEAFF
>TRBD1|-|TRBJ1-1|TRBV2
TGTGCCAGTAGAGAGGGACAGGGGAACACTGAAGCTTTCTTT
CASREGQGNTEAFF
>-|-|TRBJ2-3|TRBV4-2
TGTGCCAGCAGCCCGTGGGGGGCCGGCACAGATACGCAGTATTTT
CASSPWGAGTDTQYF
>TRBD2|-|TRBJ2-1|TRBV5-8
TGTGCCGTAGGACTAGCGGGATACAATGAGCAGTTCTTC
CAVGLAGYNEQFF
>-|-|TRBJ2-2|TRBV6-5
TGTGCCAGCAGTACACCGGGACTCAACACCGGGGAGCTGTTTTTT
CASSTPGLNTGELFF
>TRBD2|-|TRBJ2-3|TRBV7-9
TGTGCCAGCAGCCTGCTAGCGGGAGGGGAGGCAGATACGCAGTATTTT
CASSLLAGGEADTQYF
>-|-|TRBJ1-2|TRBV6-5
TGTGCCAGCAGTCCGACGTGGACTAACTATGGCTACACCTTC
CASSPTWTNYGYTF
>-|-|TRBJ1-4|TRBV4-2
TGTGCCAGCAGCCAAGATACAGGAAGACATGAAAAACTGTTTTTT
CASSQDTGRHEKLFF
>-|-|TRBJ1-1|TRBV18
TGTGCCAGCTCGCCGAGGTGGAACACTGAAGCTTTCTTT
CASSPRWNTEAFF
>-|-|TRBJ1-1|TRBV29-1
TGCAGCGTTGAAGACCCGTGGGAAGCTTTCTTT
CSVEDPWEAFF
>-|-|TRBJ2-7|TRBV7-9
TGTGCCAGCAGCTTGATCGGGCAGGGCGAGCAGTACTTC
CASSLIGQGEQYF
>-|few|TRBJ2-7|TRBV7-9
TGTGCCAGCAGCTTAGAATATAGCTACAGGCCCTACGAGCAGTACTTC
CASSLEYSYRPYEQYF
>TRBD2|-|TRBJ2-1|TRBV6-5
TGTGCCAGCAGTGGGACTAGGAGCTACAATGAGCAGTTCTTC
CASSGTRSYNEQFF